This T cell receptor (beta chain) was identified in a study of CD8 T cells in Susac syndrome. Random hexamers served to reverse transcribe about 0.45 to 1 ug RNA. The CDR3 of TCR beta was amplified by immunoSEQ multiplex PCR across 54 Vbeta and 13 Jbeta. TCRdb re-analysed the immunoSEQ multiplex PCR reads in MiXCR, keeping a single row per CDR3 protein. The sample comprises some 260,000 distinct CDR3 sequences, approximately 84% of which are singletons, and approximately 0.11% rests with the top ten. Trimming took 7 bases from V and 9 from J, leaving 13 bases between them. This CDR3 spans 12 amino acids. Per the germline V gene, CDR1 is SEHNR and CDR2 is FQNEAQ (reference sequence). The authors carried out high-throughput sequencing of TCR beta. They applied it to CD8+ and CD4+ T cells obtained from blood. The multiple sclerosis controls consisted of treatment-naive patients with relapsing-remitting disease, either stable or active. The CD8+ and CD4+ T cells were negatively isolated, with the TEMRA cells enriched by FACS.

Sequences were obtained from CD8+ T cells from PBMCs. The V call is TRBV7-9, the J call TRBJ2-1; D gene ambiguous. The sequence derives from a human donor with multiple sclerosis. The DNA of the CDR3 is TGTGCCAGCACCCCCCGCCCCAGTGAGCAGTTCTTC. It specifies CASTPRPSEQFF.